The 8 T cell receptor beta chains given below trace back to one sample, sequenced in a study of cytomegalovirus exposure and HLA in healthy donors. PCR employed 60 Vbeta and 13 Jbeta primers. Profiling relied on immunoSEQ multiplex PCR, and the TCRdb table lists in-frame clones only, not all of them. The profile covers around 150,000 clones, with roughly 80% appearing a single time and approximately 1.3% taken by the ten largest. Sequenced: PBMCs. These receptor sequences come from a man between 18 and 29 years old in good health and CMV-seronegative.

CDR3 sequence reads: CASSLGGTGGYEQYF. CDR3 sequence (DNA): TGCGCCAGCAGCTTGGGGGGGACAGGAGGCTACGAGCAGTACTTC. The rearrangement links TRBV5-1 to TRBJ2-7; 8 bases align to TRBD1. This CDR3 is built from 15 residues. Germline V CDR1 and CDR2: SGHRS, YFSETQ. The junction had 5 bases not matched to a gene; V was cut back by 0 bases and J by 3 bases.

The chain employs TRBV9 and TRBJ2-7; D might be TRBD2 (6 bases). The V gene lost 3 bases and the J gene lost 4 bases, with 20 bases spanning the gap. Germline V gives CDR1 SGDLS, CDR2 YYNGEE. This CDR3 has 16 amino acids. CDR3 region: CASSAGTSHDPYEQYF. As DNA, the CDR3 is TGTGCCAGCAGCGCCGGGACTTCCCACGATCCTTACGAGCAGTACTTC.

The chain is built from TRBV6-5 and TRBJ1-1; maybe TRBD1 (6 bases). The CDR3 totals 14 residues. Per germline, CDR1 MNHEY and CDR2 SVGAGI. The germline V and J ends were trimmed by 2 bases and 3 bases, with 10 bases remaining between them. CDR3 residues: CASSYRQADTEAFF. In DNA, the CDR3 is TGTGCCAGCAGTTACCGACAGGCTGACACTGAAGCTTTCTTT.

This chain joins TRBV6-6 and TRBJ1-2; TRBD1 aligns across 9 bases. Germline CDR1 and CDR2: MNHNY and SVGAGI (reference sequence). V lost 7 bases and J lost 4; bases outside the gene matches: 10. The CDR3 length is 15 residues. The CDR3 bases are TGTGCCAGCACCCCCTTGGGACAGGGACGCTATGGCTACACCTTC. It translates to CASTPLGQGRYGYTF.

J is TRBJ1-1 and V is TRBV27; 7 positions match TRBD1. The CDR3 spans 13 residues. Germline V gene sequence: CDR1 MNHEY, CDR2 SMNVEV (reference sequence). V lost 6 bases, J lost 6 bases, and 7 bases stayed unmatched. In nucleotides, the CDR3 is TGTGCCAGCAGCGTACAGGGGAATCCTGAAGCTTTCTTT. This gives the protein CASSVQGNPEAFF.

The rearrangement links TRBV5-6 to TRBJ2-5; maybe TRBD1 (6 bases). Trimming took 2 bases from V and 5 from J, leaving 16 bases between them. The V gene's germline CDR1 is SGHDT and CDR2 YYEEEE. This CDR3 has 15 residues. CDR3 nucleotides: TGTGCCAGCAGCTTAGCACACAGGGTTGTGGAGACCCAGTACTTC. Protein product: CASSLAHRVVETQYF.

The J gene is TRBJ2-3, the V gene TRBV9; 14 positions match TRBD2. The CDR3 extends over 17 amino acids. V lost 3 bases to trimming and J lost 6 bases; unmatched junction nucleotides: 9. Germline V gene sequence: CDR1 SGDLS, CDR2 YYNGEE. DNA of the CDR3: TGTGCCAGCAGCGCCTCCGGGACTAGCGGGAGTTGGGATACGCAGTATTTT. This encodes CASSASGTSGSWDTQYF.

The genes are TRBV27 and TRBJ2-7, with D maybe TRBD2 (6 bases). V lost 2 bases, J lost 4 bases, and 15 bases lay in between. Germline loops: CDR1 MNHEY, CDR2 SMNVEV (reference sequence). There are 15 residues in the CDR3. CDR3 residues: CASSLQGRGRYEQYF. The CDR3 nucleotides are TGTGCCAGCAGTTTACAGGGACGAGGGAGGTACGAGCAGTACTTC.